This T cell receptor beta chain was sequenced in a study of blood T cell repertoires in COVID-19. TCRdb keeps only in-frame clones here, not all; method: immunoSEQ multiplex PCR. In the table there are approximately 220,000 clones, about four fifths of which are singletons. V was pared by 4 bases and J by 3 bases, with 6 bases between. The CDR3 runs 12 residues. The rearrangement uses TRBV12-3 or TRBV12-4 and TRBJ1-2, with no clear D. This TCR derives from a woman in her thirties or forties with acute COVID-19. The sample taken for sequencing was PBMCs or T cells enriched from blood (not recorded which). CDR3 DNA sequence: TGTGCCAGCAGTTCCTCTGACTATGGCTACACCTTC. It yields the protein CASSSSDYGYTF.